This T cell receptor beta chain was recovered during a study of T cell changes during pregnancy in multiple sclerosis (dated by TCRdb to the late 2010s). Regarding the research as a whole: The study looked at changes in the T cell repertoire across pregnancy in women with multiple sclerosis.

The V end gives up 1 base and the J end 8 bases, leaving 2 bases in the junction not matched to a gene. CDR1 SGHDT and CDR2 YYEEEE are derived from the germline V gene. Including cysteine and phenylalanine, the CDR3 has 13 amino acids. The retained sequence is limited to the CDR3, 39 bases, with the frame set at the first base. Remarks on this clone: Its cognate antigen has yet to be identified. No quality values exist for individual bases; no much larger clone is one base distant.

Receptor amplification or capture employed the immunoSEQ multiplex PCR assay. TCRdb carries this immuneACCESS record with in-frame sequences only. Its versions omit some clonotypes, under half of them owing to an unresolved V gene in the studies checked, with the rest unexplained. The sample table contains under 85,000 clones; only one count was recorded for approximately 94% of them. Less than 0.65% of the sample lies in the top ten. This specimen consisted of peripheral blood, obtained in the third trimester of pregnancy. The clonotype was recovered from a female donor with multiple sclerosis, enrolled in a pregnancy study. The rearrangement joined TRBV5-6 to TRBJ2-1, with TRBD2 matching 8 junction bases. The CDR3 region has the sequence CASSLSGGDEQFF. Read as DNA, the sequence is TGTGCCAGCAGCTTGTCGGGAGGGGATGAGCAGTTCTTC.